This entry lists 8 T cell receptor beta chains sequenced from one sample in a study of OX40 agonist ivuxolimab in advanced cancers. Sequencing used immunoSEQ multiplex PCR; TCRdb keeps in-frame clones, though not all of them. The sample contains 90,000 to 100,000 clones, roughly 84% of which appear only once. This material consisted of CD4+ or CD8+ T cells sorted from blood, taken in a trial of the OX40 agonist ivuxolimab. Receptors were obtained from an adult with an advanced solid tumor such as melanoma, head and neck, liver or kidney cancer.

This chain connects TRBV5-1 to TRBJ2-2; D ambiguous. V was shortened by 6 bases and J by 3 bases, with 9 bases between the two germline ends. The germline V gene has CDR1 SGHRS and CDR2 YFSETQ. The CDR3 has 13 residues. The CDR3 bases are TGCGCCAGCACACAGCCATACACCGGGGAGCTGTTTTTT. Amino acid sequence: CASTQPYTGELFF.

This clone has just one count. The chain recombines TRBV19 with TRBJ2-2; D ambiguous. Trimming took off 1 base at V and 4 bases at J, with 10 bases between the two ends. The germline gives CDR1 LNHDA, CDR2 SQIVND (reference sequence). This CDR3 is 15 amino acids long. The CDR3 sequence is CASSIVASATGELFF. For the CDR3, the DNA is TGTGCCAGTAGTATAGTCGCGAGCGCCACCGGGGAGCTGTTTTTT.

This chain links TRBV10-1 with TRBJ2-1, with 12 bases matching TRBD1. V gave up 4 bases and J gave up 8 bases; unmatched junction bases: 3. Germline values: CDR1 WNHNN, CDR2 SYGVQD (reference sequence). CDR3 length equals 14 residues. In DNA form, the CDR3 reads TGCGCCAGCAGTGTCGGGACAGGGGGCGATGAGCAGTTCTTC. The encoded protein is CASSVGTGGDEQFF.

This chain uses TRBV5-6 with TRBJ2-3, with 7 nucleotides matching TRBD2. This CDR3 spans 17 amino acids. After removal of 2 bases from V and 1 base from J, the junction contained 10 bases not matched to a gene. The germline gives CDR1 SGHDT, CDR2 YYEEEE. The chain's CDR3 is CASSLIPAGTRTDTQYF. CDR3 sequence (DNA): TGTGCCAGCAGCTTAATTCCAGCGGGGACCCGCACAGATACGCAGTATTTT.

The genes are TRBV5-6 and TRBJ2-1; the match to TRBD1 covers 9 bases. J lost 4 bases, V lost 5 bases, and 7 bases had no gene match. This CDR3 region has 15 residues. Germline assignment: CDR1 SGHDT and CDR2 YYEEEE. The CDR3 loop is CASSPGTGRYNEQFF. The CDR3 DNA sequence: TGTGCCAGCAGTCCCGGGACAGGGAGATACAATGAGCAGTTCTTC. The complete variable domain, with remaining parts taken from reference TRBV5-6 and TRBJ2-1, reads DAGVTQSPTHLIKTRGQQVTLRCSPKSGHDTVSWYQQALGQGPQFIFQYYEEEERQRGNFPDRFSGHQFPNYSSELNVNALLLGDSALYLCASSPGTGRYNEQFFGPGTRLTVL.

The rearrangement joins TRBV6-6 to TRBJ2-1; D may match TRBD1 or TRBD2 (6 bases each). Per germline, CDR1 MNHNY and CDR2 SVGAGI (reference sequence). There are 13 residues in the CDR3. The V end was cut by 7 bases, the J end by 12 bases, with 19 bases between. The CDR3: CASTPQEGGVQFF. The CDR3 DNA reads TGTGCCAGCACCCCTCAGGAGGGGGGCGTGCAGTTCTTC.

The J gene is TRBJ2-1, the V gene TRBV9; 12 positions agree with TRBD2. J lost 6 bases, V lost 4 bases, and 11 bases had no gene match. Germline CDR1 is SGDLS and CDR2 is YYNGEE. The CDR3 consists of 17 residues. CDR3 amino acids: CASSPHLAGGPFNEQFF. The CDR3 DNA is TGTGCCAGCAGCCCCCATCTAGCGGGAGGGCCTTTCAATGAGCAGTTCTTC.

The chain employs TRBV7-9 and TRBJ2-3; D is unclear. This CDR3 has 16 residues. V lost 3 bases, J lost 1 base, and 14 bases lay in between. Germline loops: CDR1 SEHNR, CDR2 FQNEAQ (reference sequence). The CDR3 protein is CASSFGVLPGTDTQYF. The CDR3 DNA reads TGTGCCAGCAGCTTCGGAGTCCTACCAGGCACAGATACGCAGTATTTT.